These T cell receptor beta chains were read from a single sample in a study of blood T cell repertoires in COVID-19. Only in-frame clones appear in the TCRdb table, and some are missing; sequencing was by immunoSEQ multiplex PCR. The sample carries a few hundred thousand clones, roughly nine tenths recorded once. The sample consisted of peripheral blood. These receptors were taken from a woman aged 25 to 39 with COVID-19, enrolled during active disease. The conserved cysteine and the conserved F or W are not part of the CDR3 here.

V	length	J	CDR3
TRBV2	11	TRBJ1-2	AVSRGNSRWDT
TRBV9	12	TRBJ2-3	ASNAAVSTDTQY
TRBV7-9	10	TRBJ1-1	ASSQGGTEAF
TRBV6-5	11	TRBJ2-7	ASSYFGAYEQY
TRBV4-1	13	TRBJ1-2	ASSPTGTGHYGYT
TRBV2	13	TRBJ1-2	ASSLRTGRDYGYT
TRBV16	12	TRBJ2-1	ASSQSRGNDEQF
TRBV6-5	13	TRBJ1-5	ASSSGTVSNQPQH
TRBV3-1/TRBV3-2	14	TRBJ1-6	ASSQVVETGNSPLH
TRBV7-8	14	TRBJ1-2	ASSPLQRQANYGYT
TRBV5-1	13	TRBJ1-6	ASSAGSGRESPLH
TRBV10-3	13	TRBJ2-4	AIRGDSLAKNIQY
TRBV5-1	11	TRBJ2-5	ASSPGEQETQY
TRBV29-1	10	TRBJ1-2	SVDRGGYGYT
TRBV10-2	11	TRBJ2-7	AITKGSEYEQY
TRBV11-2	13	TRBJ2-7	ASSPQQGWDYEQY
TRBV5-4	14	TRBJ2-2	ASTNRGGWDTGELF
TRBV12-3/TRBV12-4	11	TRBJ1-5	ASSSGGGQPQH
TRBV27	12	TRBJ1-2	ASSLRRQAYGYT
TRBV7-9	10	TRBJ2-7	ASRLGAGEQY
TRBV10-3	12	TRBJ1-2	AISELAGYYGYT
TRBV19	13	TRBJ2-3	ASRPPGTGVDTQY
TRBV6-5	10	TRBJ1-2	ASSPQGWGYT
TRBV21-1	17	TRBJ2-2	ASSKAGGQGLVSTGELF
TRBV5-1	13	TRBJ1-1	ASSLKGHSNTEAF
TRBV9	14	TRBJ1-3	ASSVRQVASGNTIY
TRBV29-1	11	TRBJ1-1	SAPSLLNTEAF
TRBV5-1	11	TRBJ2-7	ASSLTGVNEQY
TRBV9	12	TRBJ1-1	ASSPGGVNTEAF